The 21 T cell receptor beta chains in this list originate from one sample, sequenced in a study of cytomegalovirus exposure and HLA in healthy donors. Primers for the PCR totalled 60 Vbeta and 13 Jbeta. Profiled with immunoSEQ multiplex PCR; TCRdb holds only in-frame clones, not every one. This table holds roughly 140,000 clones, roughly 80% found once. The sequenced material came from PBMCs. The receptor source for this set is a woman aged 40 to 55 in good health and CMV-seropositive.

The rearrangement links TRBV10-3 to TRBJ2-1; tentatively, D is TRBD1 (6 bases). CDR3 size: 16 residues. Trimming took 5 bases from V and 6 from J, leaving 20 bases between them. The germline gives CDR1 ENHRY, CDR2 SYGVKD. Here the CDR3 DNA reads TGTGCCATCAGTCCTTTCGACAGGAGAGGAGGCAATGAGCAGTTCTTC. As protein: CAISPFDRRGGNEQFF.

This chain joins TRBV5-1 and TRBJ2-5, with 12 bases fitting TRBD2. J gave up 5 bases and V 2 bases, and 7 bases lay outside the gene matches. Germline assignment: CDR1 SGHRS and CDR2 YFSETQ. CDR3 size: 16 residues. As DNA, the CDR3 is TGCGCCAGCAGCTTAGGTCCTAGCGGGGGGGCCGAGACCCAGTACTTC. Protein: CASSLGPSGGAETQYF.

The chain combines TRBV10-3 with TRBJ1-2, with a tentative D call TRBD1 (5 bases). The CDR3 spans 16 residues. Per the germline V gene, CDR1 is ENHRY and CDR2 is SYGVKD. The ends were cut back, 3 bases at V and 1 base at J, with 15 bases in the middle. The CDR3 DNA reads TGTGCCATCAGTGACACGACAGTCACGGGTAACTATGGCTACACCTTC. Its translation: CAISDTTVTGNYGYTF.

J is TRBJ2-3 and V is TRBV28; 9 bases are shared with TRBD1. With 5 bases clipped from V and 2 bases from J, the junction kept 2 bases outside the gene matches. The CDR3 runs to 14 residues. Germline-derived CDR1 and CDR2 are MDHEN and SYDVKM. The CDR3 region is CASSRTGDTDTQYF. The CDR3 bases are TGTGCCAGCAGTCGGACAGGGGACACAGATACGCAGTATTTT.

This chain connects TRBV9 to TRBJ1-1; tentative D call: TRBD1 (6 bases). From germline, CDR1 is SGDLS and CDR2 YYNGEE. The CDR3 covers 17 residues. V lost 0 bases, J lost 6 bases, and 21 bases lay in between. The CDR3 loop is CASSVVGSGGAGSEAFF. In DNA form, the CDR3 reads TGTGCCAGCAGCGTAGTTGGATCGGGGGGCGCGGGATCTGAAGCTTTCTTT.

The CDR3 sequence: CASSGQGPGGANVLTF. CDR3 nucleotides: TGTGCCAGCAGCGGACAGGGCCCTGGGGGGGCCAACGTCCTGACTTTC. J is TRBJ2-6 and V is TRBV11-2, with 8 bases that match TRBD1. Germline V CDR1 and CDR2: SGHAT, FQNNGV. V dropped 5 bases and J dropped 4; count of bases not matched to a gene: 7. The CDR3 length is 16 residues. The entire variable domain, with the rest obtained from reference TRBV11-2 and TRBJ2-6, is as follows: EAGVAQSPRYKIIEKRQSVAFWCNPISGHATLYWYQQILGQGPKLLIQFQNNGVVDDSQLPKDRFSAERLKGVDSTLKIQPAKLEDSAVYLCASSGQGPGGANVLTFGAGSRLTVL.

This clone was observed a few times. The CDR3: CSASRGKDTQYF. In DNA form, the CDR3 reads TGCAGCGCATCCAGGGGGAAAGATACGCAGTATTTT. The gene calls are TRBV29-1 and TRBJ2-3; TRBD1 aligns across 7 bases. After removal of 7 bases from V and 5 bases from J, the junction contained 6 bases not matched to a gene. From germline, CDR1 is SQVTM and CDR2 ANQGSEA. CDR3 length: 12 amino acids.

In nucleotides, the CDR3 is TGCGCCAGCAGCCAAGATCTGGGCAGGGGGCGATCACCCCTCCACTTT. This codes for CASSQDLGRGRSPLHF. The rearrangement links TRBV4-1 to TRBJ1-6, with 8 bases that match TRBD1. The junction had 8 bases not matched to a gene; V was cut back by 0 bases and J by 10 bases. This CDR3 has 16 residues. Germline CDR1 is MGHRA and CDR2 is YSYEKL.

This chain connects TRBV2 to TRBJ2-2, with D hard to call. The ends were cut back, 1 base at V and 5 bases at J, with 11 bases in the middle. Per germline, CDR1 SNHLY and CDR2 FYNNEI. The CDR3 totals 15 residues. The CDR3 here is CASSEEWAYTGELFF. The CDR3 DNA follows: TGTGCCAGCAGTGAAGAGTGGGCATATACCGGGGAGCTGTTTTTT. Using reference TRBV2 and TRBJ2-2 for the parts outside the CDR3, the full variable domain is EPEVTQTPSHQVTQMGQEVILRCVPISNHLYFYWYRQILGQKVEFLVSFYNNEISEKSEIFDDQFSVERPDGSNFTLKIRSTKLEDSAMYFCASSEEWAYTGELFFGEGSRLTVL.

The gene calls are TRBV30 and TRBJ2-3; 10 nucleotides match TRBD2. Germline values: CDR1 GTSNPN, CDR2 SVGIG (reference sequence). This CDR3 comprises 15 residues. The ends lost 1 base at V and 2 bases at J; junction bases unmatched: 3. The CDR3 bases are TGTGCCTGGAGTGCACTAGCGGGATTCACAGATACGCAGTATTTT. Translating gives CAWSALAGFTDTQYF.

The chain is built from TRBV18 and TRBJ2-6; 9 bases line up with TRBD1. Trimming took 3 bases from V and 0 from J; bases not matched to a gene: 6. The CDR3 totals 18 residues. Germline V gives CDR1 KGHSH, CDR2 LQKENI. CDR3 protein: CASSPPGQGVSGANVLTF. CDR3 nucleotides: TGTGCCAGCTCACCTCCGGGACAGGGTGTCTCTGGGGCCAACGTCCTGACTTTC.

The V call is TRBV11-3, the J call TRBJ2-1; 10 bases match TRBD1. Germline V gene data show CDR1 as SGHNT and CDR2 as YENEEA. The CDR3 sequence is 15 residues long. Trimming at V came to 1 base and at J to 4 bases, leaving 1 base not matched to a gene. CDR3 nucleotide sequence: TGTGCCAGCAGCTTAGGGACAGGGGGGTACAATGAGCAGTTCTTC. This sequence encodes CASSLGTGGYNEQFF.

This sequence joins TRBV7-9 and TRBJ2-5; 10 bases are a match to TRBD2. Looked up from germline, CDR1 is SEHNR and CDR2 is FQNEAQ (reference sequence). The CDR3 runs to 16 residues. V dropped 6 bases and J dropped 3; count of bases not matched to a gene: 10. CDR3 loop: CASSHTLAGLEETQYF. The CDR3 nucleotides read TGTGCCAGCAGTCACACACTAGCGGGGTTGGAAGAGACCCAGTACTTC. The variable domain in full, completed from reference TRBV7-9 and TRBJ2-5, reads DTGVSQNPRHKITKRGQNVTFRCDPISEHNRLYWYRQTLGQGPEFLTYFQNEAQLEKSRLLSDRFSAERPKGSFSTLEIQRTEQGDSAMYLCASSHTLAGLEETQYFGPGTRLLVL.

The chain is built from TRBV2 and TRBJ1-2; the match to TRBD1 covers 10 bases. Per germline, CDR1 SNHLY and CDR2 FYNNEI. V lost 7 bases to trimming and J lost 5 bases; unmatched junction nucleotides: 4. The CDR3 sequence is 13 residues long. The CDR3 coding sequence is TGTGCCAGCACCGGACAGGGGGGGTATGGCTACACCTTC. It specifies CASTGQGGYGYTF. The whole variable domain, filled in from reference TRBV2 and TRBJ1-2, reads EPEVTQTPSHQVTQMGQEVILRCVPISNHLYFYWYRQILGQKVEFLVSFYNNEISEKSEIFDDQFSVERPDGSNFTLKIRSTKLEDSAMYFCASTGQGGYGYTFGSGTRLTVV.

The J gene is TRBJ1-3, the V gene TRBV5-1; 12 positions agree with TRBD1. The trim removed 2 bases at V and 4 bases at J, leaving 7 bases unmatched. Germline loops: CDR1 SGHRS, CDR2 YFSETQ. This CDR3 region has 17 residues. The CDR3, as DNA: TGCGCCAGCAGCTTACCGGGACAGGGGGCGCAAGGAAACACCATATATTTT. Its protein is CASSLPGQGAQGNTIYF. Filled out from reference TRBV5-1 and TRBJ1-3, the complete variable domain reads KAGVTQTPRYLIKTRGQQVTLSCSPISGHRSVSWYQQTPGQGLQFLFEYFSETQRNKGNFPGRFSGRQFSNSRSEMNVSTLELGDSALYLCASSLPGQGAQGNTIYFGEGSWLTVV.

This sequence joins TRBV28 and TRBJ1-1, with D possibly being TRBD1 (6 bases). CDR3 length: 13 amino acids. Trimming stripped 7 bases from V and 4 bases from J, with 13 bases between. Looked up from germline, CDR1 is MDHEN and CDR2 is SYDVKM. CDR3 bases: TGTGCCAGCACCCAGGGAGGGGGCACTGAAGCTTTCTTT. Translation: CASTQGGGTEAFF.

V and J are TRBV11-2 and TRBJ1-2, with D possibly being TRBD1 (6 bases). In germline, CDR1 is SGHAT, CDR2 FQNNGV. This CDR3 comprises 14 residues. V was trimmed by 3 bases and J by 2 bases, leaving 10 bases between them. CDR3 nucleotides: TGTGCCAGCAGCTTTGGCGGACAGAACTATGGCTACACCTTC. This sequence encodes CASSFGGQNYGYTF.

The chain uses TRBV7-9 and TRBJ2-5; the match to TRBD1 covers 7 bases. The germline V gene has CDR1 SEHNR and CDR2 FQNEAQ (reference sequence). Trimming cost V 5 bases and J 6 bases; bases outside gene matches: 12. CDR3 length: 15 amino acids. The CDR3 DNA reads as TGTGCCAGCAGCAAGGGCCCCGGGACAGCCCAGACCCAGTACTTC. Its translation: CASSKGPGTAQTQYF.

This sequence joins TRBV9 and TRBJ1-4, with 7 positions matching TRBD1. Trimming cost V 0 bases and J 5 bases; bases outside gene matches: 10. CDR3 length: 17 amino acids. Germline CDR1 and CDR2: SGDLS and YYNGEE. The CDR3 spells CASSVGGGNRGNEKLFF. The CDR3 DNA reads TGTGCCAGCAGCGTAGGTGGTGGGAACAGGGGAAATGAAAAACTGTTTTTT.

Points on this clone: Other DNA sequences of this sample code for an identical CDR3. V gene TRBV14 combines with J gene TRBJ2-7; D uncertain. Trimming left V 1 base short and J 3 bases short, with 4 bases between. Germline V CDR1 and CDR2: SGHDN, FVKESK. This CDR3 comprises 12 residues. CDR3 protein: CASSQGLYEQYF. The CDR3 DNA is TGTGCCAGCAGCCAAGGTCTCTACGAGCAGTACTTC. The full variable domain, rest sourced from reference TRBV14 and TRBJ2-7, is EAGVTQFPSHSVIEKGQTVTLRCDPISGHDNLYWYRRVMGKEIKFLLHFVKESKQDESGMPNNRFLAERTGGTYSTLKVQPAELEDSGVYFCASSQGLYEQYFGPGTRLTVT.

The V call is TRBV5-1, the J call TRBJ2-3; perhaps TRBD2 as D (6 bases). The V and J ends lost 7 bases and 2 bases respectively, with 11 bases between them. The CDR3 totals 13 residues. Germline V gives CDR1 SGHRS, CDR2 YFSETQ. This CDR3 is CASARELTDTQYF. The CDR3 DNA follows: TGCGCCAGCGCGCGGGAACTCACAGATACGCAGTATTTT.